The TCR beta chain under discussion was sequenced for a study of T cell responses to AZD1222 COVID-19 vaccine. Sequencing used immunoSEQ multiplex PCR; TCRdb keeps in-frame clones, though not all of them. The sample has 70,000 to 95,000 clones, about 90% seen once. Germline lookup yields CDR1 LGHNA and CDR2 YSLEER. Losses at the gene ends were 4 bases for V and 0 bases for J; bases not matched to a gene: 4. The CDR3 length is 15 residues. This rearrangement joins TRBV4-3 to TRBJ1-2; 8 positions match TRBD1. This specimen was peripheral blood, taken on day 0 of MenACWY control vaccination. The sequence was obtained from an adult in good health. CDR3 protein: CASSRDRGANYGYTF. The DNA for the CDR3 is TGCGCCAGCAGCCGAGACAGGGGAGCTAACTATGGCTACACCTTC.